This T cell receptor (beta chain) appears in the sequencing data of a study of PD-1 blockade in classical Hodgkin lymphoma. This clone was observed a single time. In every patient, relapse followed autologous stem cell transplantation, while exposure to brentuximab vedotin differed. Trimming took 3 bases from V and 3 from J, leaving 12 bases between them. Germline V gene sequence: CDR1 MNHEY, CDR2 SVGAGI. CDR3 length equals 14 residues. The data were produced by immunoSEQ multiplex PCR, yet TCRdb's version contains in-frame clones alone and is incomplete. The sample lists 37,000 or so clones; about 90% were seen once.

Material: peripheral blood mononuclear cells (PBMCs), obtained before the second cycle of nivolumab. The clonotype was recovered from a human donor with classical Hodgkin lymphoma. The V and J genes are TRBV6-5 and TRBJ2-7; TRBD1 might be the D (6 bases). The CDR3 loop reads CASSYSWGLYEQYF. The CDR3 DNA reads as TGTGCCAGCAGTTATTCCTGGGGGCTCTACGAGCAGTACTTC.